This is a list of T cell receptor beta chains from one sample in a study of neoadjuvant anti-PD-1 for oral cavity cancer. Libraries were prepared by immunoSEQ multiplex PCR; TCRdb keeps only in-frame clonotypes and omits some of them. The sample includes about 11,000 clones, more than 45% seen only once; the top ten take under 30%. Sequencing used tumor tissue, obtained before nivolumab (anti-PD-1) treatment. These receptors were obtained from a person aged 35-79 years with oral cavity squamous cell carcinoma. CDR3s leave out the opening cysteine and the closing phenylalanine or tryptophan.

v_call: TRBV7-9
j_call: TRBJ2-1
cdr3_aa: ASDPAGLAAYNEQF

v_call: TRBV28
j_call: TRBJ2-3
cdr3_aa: ASSPQGATVTDTQY

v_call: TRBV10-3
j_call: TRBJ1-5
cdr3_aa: AISESSRGLGQPQH

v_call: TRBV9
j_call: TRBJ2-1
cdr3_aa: ASSHGTPNEQF

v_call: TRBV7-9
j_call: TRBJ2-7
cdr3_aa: ASSSPPPHNSYEQY

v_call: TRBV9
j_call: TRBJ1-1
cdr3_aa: ASSPRTEDSEAF

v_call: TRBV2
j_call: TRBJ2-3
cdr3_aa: ASSLAGGVTDTQY

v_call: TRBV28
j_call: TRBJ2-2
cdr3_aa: ASSSLGVIGTGELF

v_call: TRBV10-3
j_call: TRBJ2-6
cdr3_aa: AISVDGSALT

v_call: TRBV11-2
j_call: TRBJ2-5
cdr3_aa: ASSLAGYGRSETQY

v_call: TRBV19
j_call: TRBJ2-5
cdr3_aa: ASSRDRGPQETQY

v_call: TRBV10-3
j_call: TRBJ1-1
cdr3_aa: AISDKLNTEAF

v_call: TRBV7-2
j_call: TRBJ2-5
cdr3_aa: ASSWGGLAGETQY

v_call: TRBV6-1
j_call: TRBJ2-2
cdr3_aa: ASSELPSGALGNTGELF

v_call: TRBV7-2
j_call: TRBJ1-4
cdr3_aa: ASSLGLANNEKLF

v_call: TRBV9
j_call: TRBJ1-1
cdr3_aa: ASSPGFVNTEAF

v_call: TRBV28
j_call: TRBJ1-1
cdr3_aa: ASSLSGNTEAF

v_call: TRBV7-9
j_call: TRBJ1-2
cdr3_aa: ASSDGTTPNYGYT

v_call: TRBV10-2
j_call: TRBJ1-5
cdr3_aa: ASSPAGGKGGQPQH

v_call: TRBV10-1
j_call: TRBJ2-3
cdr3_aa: ASSDPPTDTQY

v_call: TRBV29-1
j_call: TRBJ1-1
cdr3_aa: SVAGGNTEAF

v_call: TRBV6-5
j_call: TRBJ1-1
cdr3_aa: ASSEAEAF

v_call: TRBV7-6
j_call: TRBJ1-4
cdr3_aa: ASSPHPPPGTRGEKLF

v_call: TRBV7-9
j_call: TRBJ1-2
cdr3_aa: ASSFYQDNYGYT

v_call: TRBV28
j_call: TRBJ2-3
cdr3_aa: ASSFLAGTDTQY

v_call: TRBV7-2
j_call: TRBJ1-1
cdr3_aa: ASSLGGTMNTEAF